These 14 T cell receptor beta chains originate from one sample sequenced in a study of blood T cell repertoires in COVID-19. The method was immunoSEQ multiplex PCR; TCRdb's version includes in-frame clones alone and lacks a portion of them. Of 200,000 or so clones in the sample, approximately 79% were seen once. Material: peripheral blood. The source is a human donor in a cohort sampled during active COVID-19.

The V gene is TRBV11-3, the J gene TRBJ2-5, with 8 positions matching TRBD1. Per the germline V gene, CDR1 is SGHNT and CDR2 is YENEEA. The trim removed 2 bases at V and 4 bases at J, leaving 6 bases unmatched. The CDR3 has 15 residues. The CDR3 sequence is CASSLITGGVETQYF. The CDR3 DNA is TGTGCCAGCAGCTTAATCACAGGGGGAGTAGAGACCCAGTACTTC.

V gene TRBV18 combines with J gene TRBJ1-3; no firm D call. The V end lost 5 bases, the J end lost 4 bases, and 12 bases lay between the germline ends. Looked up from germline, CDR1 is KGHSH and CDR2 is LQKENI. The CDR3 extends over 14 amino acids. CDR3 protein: CASSSQVNGNTIYF. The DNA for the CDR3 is TGTGCCAGCTCATCCCAGGTCAACGGAAACACCATATATTTT.

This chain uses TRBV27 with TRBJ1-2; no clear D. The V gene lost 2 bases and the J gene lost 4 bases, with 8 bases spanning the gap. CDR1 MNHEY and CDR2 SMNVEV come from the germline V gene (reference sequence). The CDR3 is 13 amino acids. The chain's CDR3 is CASSLKAAYGYTF. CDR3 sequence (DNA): TGTGCCAGCAGTTTAAAGGCGGCCTATGGCTACACCTTC.

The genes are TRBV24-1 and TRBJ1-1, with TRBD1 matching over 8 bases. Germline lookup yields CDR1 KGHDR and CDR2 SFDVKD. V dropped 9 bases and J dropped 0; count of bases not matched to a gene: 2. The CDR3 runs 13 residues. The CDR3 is CATPGGMNTEAFF. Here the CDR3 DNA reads TGTGCCACCCCAGGGGGCATGAACACTGAAGCTTTCTTT.

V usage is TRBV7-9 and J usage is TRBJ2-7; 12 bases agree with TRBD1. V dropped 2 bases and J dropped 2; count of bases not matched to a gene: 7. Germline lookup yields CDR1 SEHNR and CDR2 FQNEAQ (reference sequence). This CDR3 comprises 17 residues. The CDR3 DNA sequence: TGTGCCAGCAGCTTATACGTGGGACAGGGGGCCCCCTACGAGCAGTACTTC. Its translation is CASSLYVGQGAPYEQYF. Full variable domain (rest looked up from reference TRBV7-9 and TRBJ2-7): DTGVSQNPRHKITKRGQNVTFRCDPISEHNRLYWYRQTLGQGPEFLTYFQNEAQLEKSRLLSDRFSAERPKGSFSTLEIQRTEQGDSAMYLCASSLYVGQGAPYEQYFGPGTRLTVT.

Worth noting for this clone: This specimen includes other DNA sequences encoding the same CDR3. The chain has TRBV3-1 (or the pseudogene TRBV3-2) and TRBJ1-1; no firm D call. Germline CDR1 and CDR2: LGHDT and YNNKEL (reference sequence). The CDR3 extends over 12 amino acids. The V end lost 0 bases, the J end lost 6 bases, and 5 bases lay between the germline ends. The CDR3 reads CASSQDRAEAFF. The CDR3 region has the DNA TGTGCCAGCAGCCAAGATCGTGCTGAAGCTTTCTTT.

The CDR3 nucleotides read TGTGCCTGGAGTGCAGCGATGAACACTGAAGCTTTCTTT. This sequence encodes CAWSAAMNTEAFF. The chain has TRBV30 and TRBJ1-1; D unresolved. Deletions cut 1 base from V and 0 bases from J, with 6 bases between. This CDR3 comprises 13 residues. Germline lookup yields CDR1 GTSNPN and CDR2 SVGIG (reference sequence).

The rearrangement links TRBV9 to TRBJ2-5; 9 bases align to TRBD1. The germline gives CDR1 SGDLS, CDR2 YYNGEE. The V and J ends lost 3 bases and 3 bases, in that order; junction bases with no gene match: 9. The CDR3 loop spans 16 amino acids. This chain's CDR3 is CASSARTGQGKETQYF. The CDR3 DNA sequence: TGTGCCAGCAGCGCCCGAACGGGACAGGGCAAAGAGACCCAGTACTTC.

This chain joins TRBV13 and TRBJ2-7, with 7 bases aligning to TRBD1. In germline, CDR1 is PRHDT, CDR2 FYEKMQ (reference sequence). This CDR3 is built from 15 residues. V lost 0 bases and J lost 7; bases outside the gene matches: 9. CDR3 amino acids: CASSLGRRQGIEQYF. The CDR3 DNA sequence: TGTGCCAGCAGCTTAGGCCGCCGACAGGGAATTGAGCAGTACTTC. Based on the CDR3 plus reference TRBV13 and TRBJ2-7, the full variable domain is AAGVIQSPRHLIKEKRETATLKCYPIPRHDTVYWYQQGPGQDPQFLISFYEKMQSDKGSIPDRFSAQQFSDYHSELNMSSLELGDSALYFCASSLGRRQGIEQYFGPGTRLTVT.

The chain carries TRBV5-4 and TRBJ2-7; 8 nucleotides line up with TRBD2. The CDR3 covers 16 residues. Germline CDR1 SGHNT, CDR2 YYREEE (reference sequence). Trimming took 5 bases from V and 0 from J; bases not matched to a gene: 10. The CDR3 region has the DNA TGTGCCAGCAGTCCCGAGGCTAGCGGGCTCTCCTACGAGCAGTACTTC. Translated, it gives CASSPEASGLSYEQYF.

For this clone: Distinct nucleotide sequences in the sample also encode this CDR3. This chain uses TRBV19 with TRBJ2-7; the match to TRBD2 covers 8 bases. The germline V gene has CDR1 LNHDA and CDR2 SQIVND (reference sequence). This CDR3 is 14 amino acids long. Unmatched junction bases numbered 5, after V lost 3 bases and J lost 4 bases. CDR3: CASSITSGSYEQYF. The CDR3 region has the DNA TGTGCCAGTAGTATTACTAGCGGATCTTACGAGCAGTACTTC. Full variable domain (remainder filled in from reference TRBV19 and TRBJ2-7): DGGITQSPKYLFRKEGQNVTLSCEQNLNHDAMYWYRQDPGQGLRLIYYSQIVNDFQKGDIAEGYSVSREKKESFPLTVTSAQKNPTAFYLCASSITSGSYEQYFGPGTRLTVT.

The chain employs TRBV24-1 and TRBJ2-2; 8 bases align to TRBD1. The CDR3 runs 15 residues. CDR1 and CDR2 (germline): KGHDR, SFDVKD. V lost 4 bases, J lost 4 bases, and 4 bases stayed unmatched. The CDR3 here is CATSDYRGSTGELFF. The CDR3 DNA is TGTGCCACCAGTGACTACAGGGGGTCCACCGGGGAGCTGTTTTTT.

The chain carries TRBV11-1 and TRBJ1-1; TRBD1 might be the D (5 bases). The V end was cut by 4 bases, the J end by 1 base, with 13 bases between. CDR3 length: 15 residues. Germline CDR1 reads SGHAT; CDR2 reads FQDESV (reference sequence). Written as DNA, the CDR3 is TGTGCCAGCAGCTCCCGGGGGAGACCGAACACTGAAGCTTTCTTT. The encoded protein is CASSSRGRPNTEAFF.

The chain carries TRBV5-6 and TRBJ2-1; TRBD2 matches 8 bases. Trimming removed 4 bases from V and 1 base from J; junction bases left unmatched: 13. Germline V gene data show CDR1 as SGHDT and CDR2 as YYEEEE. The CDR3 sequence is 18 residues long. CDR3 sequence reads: CASSRRVSGKVSYNEQFF. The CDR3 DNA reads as TGTGCCAGCAGCCGCCGCGTTAGCGGGAAGGTGTCCTACAATGAGCAGTTCTTC.